This T cell receptor (beta chain) was captured by sequencing in a study of T cell responses to AZD1222 COVID-19 vaccine. Study outcomes and limitations: With two AZD1222 doses given, Spike-specific TCR breadth and depth both rose.

In regard to this clone: Its antigen remains unknown.

Germline V gene data show CDR1 as SNHLY and CDR2 as FYNNEI. V was pared by 3 bases and J by 0 bases, with 18 bases between. There are 19 residues in the CDR3. Generated by immunoSEQ multiplex PCR, the TCRdb table keeps only in-frame clones and is missing some. The sample has approximately 110,000 clones, around 85% seen once. The V gene is TRBV2, the J gene TRBJ1-6, with D perhaps TRBD1 (6 bases). The source is an adult in good health. The sequences come from peripheral blood, collected on day 0 of AZD1222 vaccination. This CDR3 is CASSDRGPGRSSYNSPLHF. CDR3 DNA sequence: TGTGCCAGCAGTGATCGGGGGCCCGGCAGGAGCTCCTATAATTCACCCCTCCACTTT.